The clone carrying this T cell receptor (beta chain) was seen ten or more times. Its antigen is unidentified. V dropped 1 base and J dropped 6; count of bases not matched to a gene: 2. This CDR3 region has 15 residues. Germline values: CDR1 MNHEY, CDR2 SVGAGI. The data are from a study of naive and memory T cell subsets. Regarding the study as a whole: Naive repertoires, especially CD8, held a few larger clonotypes, possibly memory cells re-expressing CD45RA.

Both TRBC1 and TRBC2 were covered by a beta constant-region primer of two equimolar oligonucleotides. Four rounds of PCR amplified the ligated cDNA using nested alpha and beta constant-region primers plus SP2. TCRdb re-derived calls from the UMI-ligation and nested PCR reads in MiXCR, one entry per CDR3 protein. The sample includes roughly 150,000 distinct CDR3 sequences, roughly 23% of them seen just once. The clonotype comes from a human donor in good health. Material for sequencing was naive CD4+ T cells from blood. V and J are TRBV6-5 and TRBJ2-7, with 14 positions matching TRBD2. For the CDR3, the DNA is TGTGCCAGCAGTTACTGGACTAGCGGGAGGTCCGAGCAGTACTTC. Protein product: CASSYWTSGRSEQYF.